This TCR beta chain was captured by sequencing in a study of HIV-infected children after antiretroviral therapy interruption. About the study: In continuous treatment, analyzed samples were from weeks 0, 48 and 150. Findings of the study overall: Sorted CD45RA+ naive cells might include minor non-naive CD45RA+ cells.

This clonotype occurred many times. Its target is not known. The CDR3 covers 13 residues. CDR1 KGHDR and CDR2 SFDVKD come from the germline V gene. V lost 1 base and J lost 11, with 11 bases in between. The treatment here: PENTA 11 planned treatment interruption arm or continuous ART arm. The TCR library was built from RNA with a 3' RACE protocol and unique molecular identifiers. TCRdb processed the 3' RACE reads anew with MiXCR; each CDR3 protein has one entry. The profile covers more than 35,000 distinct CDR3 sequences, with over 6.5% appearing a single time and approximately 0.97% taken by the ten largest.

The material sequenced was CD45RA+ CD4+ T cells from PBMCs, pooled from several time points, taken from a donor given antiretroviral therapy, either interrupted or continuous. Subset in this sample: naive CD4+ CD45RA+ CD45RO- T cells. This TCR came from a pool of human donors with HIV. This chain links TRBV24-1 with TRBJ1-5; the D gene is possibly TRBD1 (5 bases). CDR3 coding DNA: TGTGCCACCAGTGATTTCTCCGGGGGATCCCAGCATTTT. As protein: CATSDFSGGSQHF.